This T cell receptor beta chain comes out of a study of blood T cell repertoires in COVID-19. Study as a whole: PBMCs, B-cell-depleted T cells, or T cells were the source of the cDNA or gDNA that made up the material.

Germline V lookup: CDR1 SGHTA, CDR2 FQGNSA. CDR3 size: 16 residues. The V end was cut by 1 base, the J end by 1 base, with 12 bases between. TCRdb's copy holds only in-frame clones and misses some; the assay was immunoSEQ multiplex PCR. The sample has some 270,000 clones; around 88% are singletons. The sequence was collected from a young man with acute or convalescent COVID-19. This chain uses TRBV7-2 with TRBJ2-3; D is unresolved. Sequencing used peripheral blood. The CDR3 sequence is CASSLGLLRGTDTQYF. The DNA of the CDR3 is TGTGCCAGCAGCTTAGGCCTGCTGCGTGGCACAGATACGCAGTATTTT.